These 14 T cell receptor beta chains came from one sample sequenced in a study of shared clonotypes between healthy human individuals. Naive CD8 cells were CD45RO-negative, positively selected for CCR7, excluding terminally differentiated effector memory CD45RA+ cells. Sequencing used immunoSEQ multiplex PCR; TCRdb keeps in-frame clones, though not all of them. In the table there are 500,000 to 700,000 clones, roughly 95% of which are singletons. The sample consisted of naive CD8+ T cells sorted from blood. The receptor source for this set is a woman aged 30 to 39 in good health.

The genes are TRBV9 and TRBJ2-1; D is perhaps TRBD1 or TRBD2 (5 bases each). The CDR3 loop spans 15 amino acids. Between the trimmed V and J ends, which lost 0 bases and 5 bases, there was a span of 12 bases. Per the germline V gene, CDR1 is SGDLS and CDR2 is YYNGEE. CDR3 sequence: CASSVAGGEHNEQFF. The CDR3 DNA follows: TGTGCCAGCAGCGTAGCTGGGGGAGAACACAATGAGCAGTTCTTC.

Only one count was recorded for this clone. The junction departs from germline at one end; a sequencing error may be responsible. The chain employs TRBV28 and TRBJ2-7, with 7 bases lining up with TRBD2. This CDR3 has 15 amino acids. CDR1 MDHEN and CDR2 SYDVKM come from the germline V gene. CDR3 nucleotide sequence: TGTGCCAGCCCTATCCGAAGCGGGACCGCCTACGGGCAGTACTTC. Its translation: CASPIRSGTAYGQYF.

With respect to this clone: The same CDR3 also results from other DNA sequences found in this sample. V usage is TRBV28 and J usage is TRBJ2-1; no clear D. Germline loops: CDR1 MDHEN, CDR2 SYDVKM. There are 12 residues in the CDR3. The V end was cut by 5 bases, the J end by 2 bases, with 4 bases between. CDR3 DNA: TGTGCCAGCAGTCCCCCCTACAATGAGCAGTTCTTC. It codes for CASSPPYNEQFF. The full variable domain, with the rest looked up from reference TRBV28 and TRBJ2-1, is DVKVTQSSRYLVKRTGEKVFLECVQDMDHENMFWYRQDPGLGLRLIYFSYDVKMKEKGDIPEGYSVSREKKERFSLILESASTNQTSMYLCASSPPYNEQFFGPGTRLTVL.

The chain links TRBV28 to TRBJ1-5; maybe TRBD1 (5 bases). The CDR3 consists of 14 residues. V shed 1 base and J shed 7 bases, with 11 bases lying between them. Germline V gene sequence: CDR1 MDHEN, CDR2 SYDVKM. As DNA, the CDR3 is TGTGCCAGCAGTTTATTCCAGGGAGGGCAGCCCCAGCATTTT. Protein product: CASSLFQGGQPQHF. Looking up the rest from reference TRBV28 and TRBJ1-5 gives the full variable domain: DVKVTQSSRYLVKRTGEKVFLECVQDMDHENMFWYRQDPGLGLRLIYFSYDVKMKEKGDIPEGYSVSREKKERFSLILESASTNQTSMYLCASSLFQGGQPQHFGDGTRLSIL.

The chain combines TRBV27 with TRBJ1-2; 12 bases are a match to TRBD1. CDR1 is MNHEY and CDR2 is SMNVEV in the germline V gene (reference sequence). V dropped 5 bases and J dropped 6; count of bases not matched to a gene: 10. The CDR3 length is 16 residues. The CDR3 spells CASSPGPGQGADGYTF. DNA for the CDR3: TGTGCCAGCAGTCCAGGACCGGGACAGGGGGCGGATGGCTACACCTTC.

The chain links TRBV27 to TRBJ2-2, with a tentative D call TRBD2 (5 bases). Trimming removed 7 bases from V and 3 bases from J, with 21 bases in between. Germline V lookup: CDR1 MNHEY, CDR2 SMNVEV (reference sequence). This CDR3 region has 17 residues. In DNA, the CDR3 is TGTGCCAGCAACAATTTGTGGGCTAGCCAGGACACCGGGGAGCTGTTTTTT. It specifies CASNNLWASQDTGELFF.

This rearrangement joins TRBV25-1 to TRBJ2-6; D gene ambiguous. Germline values: CDR1 MGHDK, CDR2 SYGVNS. V was pared by 6 bases and J by 4 bases, with 13 bases between. The CDR3 contains 15 residues. DNA of the CDR3: TGTGCCAGCAGCCCTTTAGGGTCGGGGGCCAACGTCCTGACTTTC. Translation gives CASSPLGSGANVLTF.

This chain connects TRBV11-2 to TRBJ1-1; D unclear. V lost 4 bases and J 1 base, leaving 13 bases between the germline ends. Germline V lookup: CDR1 SGHAT, CDR2 FQNNGV. This CDR3 region has 15 residues. This chain's CDR3 is CASSYPDGRNTEAFF. CDR3 sequence (DNA): TGTGCCAGCAGCTACCCGGACGGCAGGAACACTGAAGCTTTCTTT.

The chain is built from TRBV2 and TRBJ2-5, with 11 bases aligning to TRBD2. Looked up from germline, CDR1 is SNHLY and CDR2 is FYNNEI. The CDR3 runs 16 residues. Trimming took 0 bases from V and 4 from J; bases not matched to a gene: 4. The CDR3 loop reads CASSEALAGVGETQYF. CDR3 nucleotide sequence: TGTGCCAGCAGTGAAGCACTAGCGGGAGTTGGAGAGACCCAGTACTTC.

V usage is TRBV6-6 and J usage is TRBJ1-1; no reliable D call. This CDR3 has 13 residues. The germline gives CDR1 MNHNY, CDR2 SVGAGI (reference sequence). The V end was cut by 5 bases, the J end by 0 bases, with 7 bases between. This chain's CDR3 is CASSDNMNTEAFF. CDR3 coding DNA: TGTGCCAGCAGTGACAACATGAACACTGAAGCTTTCTTT.

This clone showed up just a few times. The rearrangement uses TRBV25-1 and TRBJ2-7; no reliable D call. The CDR3 is 11 amino acids. Germline V lookup: CDR1 MGHDK, CDR2 SYGVNS. The germline V and J ends were trimmed by 7 bases and 3 bases, with 7 bases remaining between them. Written as DNA, the CDR3 is TGTGCCAGCACGGGCTACTACGAGCAGTACTTC. It encodes CASTGYYEQYF.

The rearrangement uses TRBV19 and TRBJ2-7; D ambiguous. Germline V gene lookup returns CDR1 LNHDA and CDR2 SQIVND (reference sequence). The CDR3 loop spans 14 amino acids. Trimming removed 3 bases from V and 5 bases from J, with 14 bases in between. CDR3 sequence: CASSISSLSDEQYF. The CDR3 DNA follows: TGTGCCAGTAGTATCAGCAGCTTGAGCGACGAGCAGTACTTC.

The V call is TRBV7-6, the J call TRBJ1-5; TRBD1 matches at 7 bases. The CDR3 extends over 14 amino acids. CDR1 SGHVS and CDR2 FNYEAQ come from the germline V gene. V lost 4 bases and J lost 6; bases outside the gene matches: 6. In DNA form, the CDR3 reads TGTGCCAGCAGCTCTAGACAGGGAAGTCAGCCCCAGCATTTT. It is translated as CASSSRQGSQPQHF.

This chain uses TRBV6-4 with TRBJ2-1; no firm D call. Germline V gene lookup returns CDR1 MRHNA and CDR2 SNTAGT. V lost 9 bases, J lost 5 bases, and 8 bases lay in between. This CDR3 is 11 amino acids long. CDR3 sequence (DNA): TGTGCCAGAGGGCCTCACAATGAGCAGTTCTTC. This translates into CARGPHNEQFF.